This is a list of T cell receptor beta chains from one sample in a study of blood T cell repertoires in COVID-19. The assay was immunoSEQ multiplex PCR, and TCRdb's table has in-frame clones only and misses some. The sample shows fewer than 250,000 clones, more than 85% of them seen only once. Sequenced input: peripheral blood. All receptors come from a man in his 60s with COVID-19, enrolled during active disease. Both conserved end residues are part of each CDR3. A D gene is named only where the DNA matches it firmly. Only some rows state a clone size, as once, few, many or a class for expanded clones.

size | J | D | V | CDR3 | DNA
once | TRBJ2-7 | NA | TRBV7-9 | CASSLVGGGRGEQYF | TGTGCCAGCAGCTTAGTCGGCGGGGGCCGGGGGGAGCAGTACTTC
once | TRBJ1-5 | NA | TRBV19 | CASRGVGNQPQHF | TGTGCCAGTAGAGGGGTTGGCAATCAGCCCCAGCATTTT
NA | TRBJ2-2 | TRBD2 | TRBV5-1 | CASSLEASGLTGELFF | TGCGCCAGCAGCTTGGAGGCTAGCGGGCTCACCGGGGAGCTGTTTTTT
NA | TRBJ2-5 | NA | TRBV27 | CATSRGRLTGNQETQYF | TGTGCCACCAGTCGGGGAAGATTGACAGGCAACCAAGAGACCCAGTACTTC
NA | TRBJ1-6 | NA | TRBV3-1/TRBV3-2 | CASSQETDNSPLHF | TGTGCCAGCAGCCAAGAAACAGATAATTCACCCCTCCACTTT
NA | TRBJ1-2 | NA | TRBV6-1 | CASSETRWGQFYGYTF | TGTGCCAGCAGTGAAACTCGCTGGGGGCAGTTCTATGGCTACACCTTC
NA | TRBJ2-3 | NA | TRBV15 | CATSRGATDTQYF | TGTGCCACCAGCAGAGGAGCCACAGATACGCAGTATTTT
NA | TRBJ1-6 | NA | TRBV3-1/TRBV3-2 | CASSRKGFGGNNSPLHF | TGTGCCAGCAGCCGAAAAGGATTCGGGGGGAATAATTCACCCCTCCACTTT
NA | TRBJ2-2 | NA | TRBV19 | CASSIDSGLVGELFF | TGTGCCAGTAGTATAGACTCGGGACTCGTAGGGGAGCTGTTTTTT
NA | TRBJ2-1 | NA | TRBV30 | CAWRAKDRYNEQFF | TGTGCCTGGAGAGCTAAGGACAGATACAATGAGCAGTTCTTC
NA | TRBJ1-5 | NA | TRBV6-5 | CASSYSGQVNQPQHF | TGTGCCAGCAGTTACTCTGGGCAGGTCAATCAGCCCCAGCATTTT
NA | TRBJ2-3 | TRBD2 | TRBV14 | CASSQELAGFRTQYF | TGTGCCAGCAGCCAAGAGCTAGCGGGGTTTCGTACGCAGTATTTT
NA | TRBJ2-5 | TRBD1 | TRBV6-5 | CASSYLDREETQYF | TGTGCCAGCAGTTATCTGGACAGGGAAGAGACCCAGTACTTC
NA | TRBJ1-1 | NA | TRBV10-1 | CASRGNRDTEAFF | TGCGCCAGCAGGGGGAACAGGGATACTGAAGCTTTCTTT
NA | TRBJ2-1 | TRBD2 | TRBV5-8 | CASSLLGLAALPSYNEQFF | TGTGCCAGCAGCTTGTTGGGACTAGCGGCACTGCCCTCCTACAATGAGCAGTTCTTC
once | TRBJ1-3 | NA | TRBV7-2 | CASRTFTGNTIYF | TGTGCCAGCAGAACTTTTACTGGAAACACCATATATTTT
NA | TRBJ2-7 | NA | TRBV5-3 | CARSLVKQPKADEQYF | TGTGCCAGAAGCTTGGTCAAGCAACCAAAAGCCGACGAGCAGTACTTC
NA | TRBJ2-5 | NA | TRBV5-1 | CASMRSRETQYF | TGCGCCAGCATGAGGAGTAGGGAGACCCAGTACTTC
NA | TRBJ1-1 | TRBD1 | TRBV19 | CASTEDRYLMSAFF | TGTGCCAGTACCGAGGACAGGTATCTTATGTCAGCTTTCTTT
NA | TRBJ2-7 | TRBD1 | TRBV7-6 | CASSSAKEQGALYEQYF | TGTGCCAGCAGCTCTGCGAAAGAGCAGGGGGCTTTGTATGAGCAGTACTTC
NA | TRBJ1-3 | NA | TRBV7-9 | CASSLSVSGNTIYF | TGTGCCAGCAGCTTATCCGTCTCTGGAAACACCATATATTTT
NA | TRBJ2-2 | TRBD1 | TRBV28 | CASSLRGRTGRLTGELFF | TGTGCCAGCAGTTTAAGGGGTAGGACAGGGCGACTCACCGGGGAGCTGTTTTTT
NA | TRBJ1-1 | NA | TRBV5-4 | CASSPGGNTEAFF | TGTGCCAGCAGCCCTGGAGGGAACACTGAAGCTTTCTTT
NA | TRBJ1-1 | NA | TRBV7-8 | CASSFLPRGGRRTEAFF | TGTGCCAGCAGCTTCCTCCCCCGGGGGGGAAGGCGCACTGAAGCTTTCTTT
few | TRBJ2-7 | NA | TRBV14 | CASSQARLHSGKKYF | TGTGCCAGCAGCCAAGCCAGGCTCCATTCGGGGAAAAAGTACTTC
NA | TRBJ2-2 | TRBD2 | TRBV3-1/TRBV3-2 | CASSQAPVVAGNTGELFF | TGTGCCAGCAGCCAAGCCCCCGTAGTAGCGGGCAACACCGGGGAGCTGTTTTTT
NA | TRBJ2-3 | TRBD2 | TRBV6-5 | CATTPSGRTDTQYF | TGTGCCACCACCCCCAGCGGGAGAACAGATACGCAGTATTTT
NA | TRBJ2-2 | NA | TRBV19 | CDRDSAGTGELFF | TGTGACCGTGATTCTGCGGGGACCGGGGAGCTGTTTTTT
NA | TRBJ2-7 | TRBD1 | TRBV25-1 | CASSETGARSYEQYF | TGTGCCAGCAGTGAGACAGGGGCGAGGTCCTACGAGCAGTACTTC
once | TRBJ1-1 | NA | TRBV7-9 | CASSRQLGNTEAFF | TGTGCCAGCAGCCGACAGCTTGGGAACACTGAAGCTTTCTTT